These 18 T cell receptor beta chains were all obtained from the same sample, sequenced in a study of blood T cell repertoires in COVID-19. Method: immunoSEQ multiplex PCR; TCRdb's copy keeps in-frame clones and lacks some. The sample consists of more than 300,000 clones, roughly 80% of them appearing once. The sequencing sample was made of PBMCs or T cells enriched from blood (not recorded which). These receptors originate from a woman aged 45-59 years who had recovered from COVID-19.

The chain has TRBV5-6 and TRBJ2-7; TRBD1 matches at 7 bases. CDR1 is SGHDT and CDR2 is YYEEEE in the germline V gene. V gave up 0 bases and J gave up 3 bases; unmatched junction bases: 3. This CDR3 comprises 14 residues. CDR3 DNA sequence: TGTGCCAGCAGCTTGGTTGGGACAGACTACGAGCAGTACTTC. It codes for CASSLVGTDYEQYF.

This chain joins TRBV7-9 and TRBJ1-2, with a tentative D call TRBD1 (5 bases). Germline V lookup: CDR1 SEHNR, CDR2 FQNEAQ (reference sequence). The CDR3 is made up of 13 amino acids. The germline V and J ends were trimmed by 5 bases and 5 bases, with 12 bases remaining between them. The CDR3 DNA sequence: TGTGCCAGCAGCCGGGACGGAGGGTATGGCTACACCTTC. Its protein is CASSRDGGYGYTF.

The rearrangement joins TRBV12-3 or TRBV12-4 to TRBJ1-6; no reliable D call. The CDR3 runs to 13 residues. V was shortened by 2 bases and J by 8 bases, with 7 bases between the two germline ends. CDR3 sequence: CASSLQRDSPLHF. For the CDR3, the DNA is TGTGCCAGCAGTTTACAGAGGGATTCACCCCTCCACTTT.

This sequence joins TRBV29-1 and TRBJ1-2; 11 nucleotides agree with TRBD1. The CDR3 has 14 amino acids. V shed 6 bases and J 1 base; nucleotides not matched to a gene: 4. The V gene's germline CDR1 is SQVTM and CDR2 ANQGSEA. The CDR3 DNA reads TGCAGCGTGACGGACAGGGGGCATAACTATGGCTACACCTTC. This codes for CSVTDRGHNYGYTF.

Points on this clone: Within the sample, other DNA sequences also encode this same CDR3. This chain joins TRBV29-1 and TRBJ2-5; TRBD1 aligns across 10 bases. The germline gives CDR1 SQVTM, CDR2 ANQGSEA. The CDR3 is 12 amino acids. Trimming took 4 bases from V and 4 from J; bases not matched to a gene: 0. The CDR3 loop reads CSVGTGGETQYF. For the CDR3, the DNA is TGCAGCGTTGGGACAGGGGGAGAGACCCAGTACTTC.

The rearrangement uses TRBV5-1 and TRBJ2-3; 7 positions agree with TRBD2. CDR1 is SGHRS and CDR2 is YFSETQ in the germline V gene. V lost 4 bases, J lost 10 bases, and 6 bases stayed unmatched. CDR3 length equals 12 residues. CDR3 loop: CASSRTSEAQYF. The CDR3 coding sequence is TGCGCCAGCAGCAGGACTAGTGAGGCGCAGTATTTT. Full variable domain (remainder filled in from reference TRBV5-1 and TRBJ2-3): KAGVTQTPRYLIKTRGQQVTLSCSPISGHRSVSWYQQTPGQGLQFLFEYFSETQRNKGNFPGRFSGRQFSNSRSEMNVSTLELGDSALYLCASSRTSEAQYFGPGTRLTVL.

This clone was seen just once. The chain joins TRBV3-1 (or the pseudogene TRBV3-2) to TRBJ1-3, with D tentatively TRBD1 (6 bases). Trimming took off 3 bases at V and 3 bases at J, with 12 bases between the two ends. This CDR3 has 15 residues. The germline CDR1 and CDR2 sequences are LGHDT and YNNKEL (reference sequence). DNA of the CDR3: TGTGCCAGCAGCCACCCAAGGGGGTTTGGAAACACCATATATTTT. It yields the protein CASSHPRGFGNTIYF.

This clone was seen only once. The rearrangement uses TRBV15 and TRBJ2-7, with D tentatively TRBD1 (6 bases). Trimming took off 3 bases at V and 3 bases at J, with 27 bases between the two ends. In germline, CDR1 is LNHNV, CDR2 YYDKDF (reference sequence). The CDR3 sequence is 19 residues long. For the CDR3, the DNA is TGTGCCACCAGCAGCGGAAACTACCCAGGGGCCACAACAGACTACGAGCAGTACTTC. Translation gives CATSSGNYPGATTDYEQYF.

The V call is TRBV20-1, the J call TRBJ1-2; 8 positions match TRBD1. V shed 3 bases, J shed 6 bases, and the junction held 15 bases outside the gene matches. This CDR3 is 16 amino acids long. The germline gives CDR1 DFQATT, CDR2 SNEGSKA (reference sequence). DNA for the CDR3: TGCAGTGCTAGTGGACAGGGCCCTAATCCCCTCGATGGCTACACCTTC. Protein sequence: CSASGQGPNPLDGYTF.

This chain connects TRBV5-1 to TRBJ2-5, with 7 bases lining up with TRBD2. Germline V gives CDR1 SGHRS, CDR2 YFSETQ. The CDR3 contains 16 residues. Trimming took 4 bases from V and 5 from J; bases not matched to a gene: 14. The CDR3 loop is CASSRLMTGGVETQYF. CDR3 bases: TGCGCCAGCAGCCGGCTAATGACGGGAGGCGTTGAGACCCAGTACTTC. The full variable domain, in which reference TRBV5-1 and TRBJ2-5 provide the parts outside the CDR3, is KAGVTQTPRYLIKTRGQQVTLSCSPISGHRSVSWYQQTPGQGLQFLFEYFSETQRNKGNFPGRFSGRQFSNSRSEMNVSTLELGDSALYLCASSRLMTGGVETQYFGPGTRLLVL.

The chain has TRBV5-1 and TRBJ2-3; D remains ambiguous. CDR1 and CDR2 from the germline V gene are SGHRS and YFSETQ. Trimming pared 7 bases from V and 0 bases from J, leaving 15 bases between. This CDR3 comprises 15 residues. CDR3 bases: TGCGCCAGCCGCTATACTACTACTAGCACAGATACGCAGTATTTT. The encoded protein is CASRYTTTSTDTQYF.

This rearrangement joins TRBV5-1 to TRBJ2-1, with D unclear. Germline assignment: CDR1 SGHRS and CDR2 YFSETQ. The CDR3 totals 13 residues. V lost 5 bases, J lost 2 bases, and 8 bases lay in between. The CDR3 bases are TGCGCCAGCAGGGTGGGCACCTACAATGAGCAGTTCTTC. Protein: CASRVGTYNEQFF.

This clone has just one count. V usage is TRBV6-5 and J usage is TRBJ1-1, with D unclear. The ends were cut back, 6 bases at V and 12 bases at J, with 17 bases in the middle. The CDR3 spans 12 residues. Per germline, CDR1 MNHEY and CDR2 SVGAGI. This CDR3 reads CASSLDGGYSFF. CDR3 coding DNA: TGTGCCAGCAGCCTTGACGGCGGGTACTCTTTCTTT.

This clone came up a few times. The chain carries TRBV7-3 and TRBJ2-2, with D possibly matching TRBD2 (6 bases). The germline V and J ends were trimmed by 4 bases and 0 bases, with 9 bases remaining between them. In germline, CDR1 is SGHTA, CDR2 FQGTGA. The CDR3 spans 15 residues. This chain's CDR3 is CASSSGLPNTGELFF. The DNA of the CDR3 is TGTGCCAGCAGCTCGGGACTTCCGAACACCGGGGAGCTGTTTTTT.

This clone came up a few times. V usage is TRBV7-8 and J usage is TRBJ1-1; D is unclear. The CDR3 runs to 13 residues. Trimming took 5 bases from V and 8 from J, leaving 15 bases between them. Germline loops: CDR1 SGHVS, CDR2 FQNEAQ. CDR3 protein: CASSEGGSREAFF. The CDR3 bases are TGTGCCAGCAGCGAGGGCGGGTCCAGGGAAGCTTTCTTT.

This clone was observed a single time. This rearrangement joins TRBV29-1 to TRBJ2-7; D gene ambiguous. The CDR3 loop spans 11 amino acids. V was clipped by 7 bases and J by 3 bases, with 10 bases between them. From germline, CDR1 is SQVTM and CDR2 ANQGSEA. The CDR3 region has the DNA TGCAGCGCTATAAGAGACTACGAGCAGTACTTC. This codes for CSAIRDYEQYF.

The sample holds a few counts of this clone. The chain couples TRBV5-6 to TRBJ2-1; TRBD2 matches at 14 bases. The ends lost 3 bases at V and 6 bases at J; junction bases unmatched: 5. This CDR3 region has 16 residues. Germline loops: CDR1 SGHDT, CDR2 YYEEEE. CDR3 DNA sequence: TGTGCCAGCAGCTCCTCGACTAGCGGGGGGGCCAATGAGCAGTTCTTC. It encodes CASSSSTSGGANEQFF.

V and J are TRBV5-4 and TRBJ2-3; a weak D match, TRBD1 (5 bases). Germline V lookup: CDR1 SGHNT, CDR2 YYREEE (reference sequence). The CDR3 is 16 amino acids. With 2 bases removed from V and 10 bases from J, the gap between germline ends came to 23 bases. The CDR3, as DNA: TGTGCCAGCAGCTTTCTGGGCGCTTCACAATCCAGGGCGCAGTATTTT. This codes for CASSFLGASQSRAQYF.